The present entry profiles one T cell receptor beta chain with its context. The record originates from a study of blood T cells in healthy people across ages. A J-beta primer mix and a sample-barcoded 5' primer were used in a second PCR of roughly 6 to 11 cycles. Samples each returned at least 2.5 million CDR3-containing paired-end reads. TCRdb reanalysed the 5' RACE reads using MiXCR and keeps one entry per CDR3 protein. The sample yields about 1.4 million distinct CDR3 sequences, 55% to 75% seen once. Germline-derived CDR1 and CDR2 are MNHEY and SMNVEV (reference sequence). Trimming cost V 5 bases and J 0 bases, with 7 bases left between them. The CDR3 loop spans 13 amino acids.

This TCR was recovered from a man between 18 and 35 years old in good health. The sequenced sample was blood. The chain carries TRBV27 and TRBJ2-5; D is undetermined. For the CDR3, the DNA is TGTGCCAGCAGTGCGATATACCAAGAGACCCAGTACTTC. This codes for CASSAIYQETQYF.